This T cell receptor beta chain is drawn from a study of PD-L1 blockade in urothelial cancer. This sample's time point: pretreatment peripheral blood. The assay was immunoSEQ multiplex PCR, and TCRdb's table has in-frame clones only and misses some. The table shows more than 45,000 clones, with around 79% occurring only once. J lost 3 bases, V lost 4 bases, and 8 bases had no gene match. Per germline, CDR1 SGHRS and CDR2 YFSETQ. The CDR3 length is 16 residues. This sequence joins TRBV5-1 and TRBJ2-2, with 8 bases matching TRBD2. The input for sequencing was PBMCs, taken around atezolizumab (anti-PD-L1) treatment. This TCR was recovered from a man between 65 and 85 years old with urothelial cancer. CDR3 protein: CASSPENGRDTGELFF. As DNA, the CDR3 is TGCGCCAGCAGCCCCGAAAACGGGAGGGACACCGGGGAGCTGTTTTTT.